This T cell receptor (beta chain) came from a study of neurological immune-mediated disorders. The authors made cDNA by 5'RACE with 10-nucleotide random UMIs. Sequencing runs each generated in excess of 170 million TCR-beta sequences derived from 15-18 subjects. TCRdb recomputed calls from the 5' RACE reads with MiXCR, one row per CDR3 protein. The sample has 18,000 or so distinct CDR3 sequences; about 14% are singletons. Libraries from sorted cells each used around 920,000 CD4+ or CD8+ T cells. General study points: No CDR3 amino acid sequences recurred among expanded clones across subjects, suggesting private repertoires in all groups.

The CDR3 contains 15 residues. Losses at the gene ends were 0 bases for V and 9 bases for J; bases not matched to a gene: 3. The germline gives CDR1 SGHRS, CDR2 YFSETQ. About this clonotype: The antigen is undetermined.

This TCR derives from a woman aged 60-70 years with HTLV-1-associated myelopathy (HAM/TSP). V usage is TRBV5-1 and J usage is TRBJ2-1, with 13 bases aligning to TRBD2. The material sequenced was CD4+ T cells from blood. CDR3 loop: CASSLGLAGGGEQFF. CDR3 sequence (DNA): TGCGCCAGCAGCTTGGGACTAGCGGGAGGTGGTGAGCAGTTCTTC. Filled out from reference TRBV5-1 and TRBJ2-1, the complete variable domain reads KAGVTQTPRYLIKTRGQQVTLSCSPISGHRSVSWYQQTPGQGLQFLFEYFSETQRNKGNFPGRFSGRQFSNSRSEMNVSTLELGDSALYLCASSLGLAGGGEQFFGPGTRLTVL.